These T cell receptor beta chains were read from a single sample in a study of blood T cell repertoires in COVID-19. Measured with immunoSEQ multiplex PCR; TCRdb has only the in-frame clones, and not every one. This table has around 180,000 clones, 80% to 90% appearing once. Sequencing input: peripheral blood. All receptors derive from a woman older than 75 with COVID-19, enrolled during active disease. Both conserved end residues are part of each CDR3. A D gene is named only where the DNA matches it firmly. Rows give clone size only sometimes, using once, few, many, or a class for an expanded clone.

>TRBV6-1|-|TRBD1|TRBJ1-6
CASSAVGTGANSPLHF
TGTGCCAGCAGTGCCGTTGGGACAGGGGCGAATTCACCCCTCCACTTT
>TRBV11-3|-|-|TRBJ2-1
CASSLVPGSYNEQFF
TGTGCCAGCAGCTTAGTCCCAGGCTCCTACAATGAGCAGTTCTTC
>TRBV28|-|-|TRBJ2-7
CASSPGGFTSYEQYF
TGTGCCAGCAGCCCAGGGGGGTTTACCTCCTACGAGCAGTACTTC
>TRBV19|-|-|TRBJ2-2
CASSTPGQAYGELFF
TGTGCCAGTAGTACACCGGGACAAGCGTACGGGGAGCTGTTTTTT
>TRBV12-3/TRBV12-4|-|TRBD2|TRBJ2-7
CASSLREEQYF
TGTGCCAGCAGTTTGCGGGAGGAGCAGTACTTC
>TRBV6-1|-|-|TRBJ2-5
CASSDGVGTRETQYF
TGTGCCAGCAGTGATGGTGTGGGCACACGAGAGACCCAGTACTTC
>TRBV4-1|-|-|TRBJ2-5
CASSQGVGGPETQYF
TGCGCCAGCAGCCAAGGGGTGGGGGGGCCGGAGACCCAGTACTTC
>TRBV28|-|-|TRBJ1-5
CASSLLRGLGSQPQHF
TGTGCCAGCAGTTTATTGCGGGGACTGGGGAGTCAGCCCCAGCATTTT
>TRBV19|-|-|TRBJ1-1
CASSYTANTEAFF
TGTGCCAGTAGTTATACAGCAAACACTGAAGCTTTCTTT
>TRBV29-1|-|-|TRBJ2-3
CSVVGGRGADTQYF
TGCAGCGTTGTTGGGGGGAGAGGCGCAGATACGCAGTATTTT
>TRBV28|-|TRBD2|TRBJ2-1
CASSSPTSGGGVEQFF
TGTGCCAGCAGTTCTCCGACTAGCGGAGGAGGGGTAGAGCAGTTCTTC
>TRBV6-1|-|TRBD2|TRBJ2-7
CASSEGLACSYEQYF
TGTGCCAGCAGTGAAGGACTAGCGTGCTCCTACGAGCAGTACTTC
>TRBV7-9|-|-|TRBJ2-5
CASSRGRNLQETQYF
TGTGCAAGCAGTAGGGGCAGGAACTTGCAAGAGACCCAGTACTTC
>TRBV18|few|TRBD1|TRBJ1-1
CASSGTGGTEAFF
TGTGCCAGCTCGGGGACAGGGGGCACTGAAGCTTTCTTT
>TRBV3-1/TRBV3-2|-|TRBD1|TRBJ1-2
CASSLQGTPYGYTF
TGTGCCAGCAGCCTACAGGGGACGCCTTATGGCTACACCTTC
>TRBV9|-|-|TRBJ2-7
CASSVDDRSYEQYF
TGTGCCAGCAGCGTAGACGACAGGAGCTACGAGCAGTACTTC
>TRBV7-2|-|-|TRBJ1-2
CASSLVGGQGYGYTF
TGTGCCAGCAGCTTAGTAGGGGGACAAGGGTATGGCTACACCTTC
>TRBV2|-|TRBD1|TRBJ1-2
CASSKGALAYGYTF
TGTGCCAGCAGCAAGGGGGCGTTAGCCTATGGCTACACCTTC
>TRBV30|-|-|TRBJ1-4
CAWTQTYSTNEKLFF
TGTGCCTGGACCCAAACCTATTCAACTAATGAAAAACTGTTTTTT
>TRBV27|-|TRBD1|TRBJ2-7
CASSLGQGINEQYF
TGTGCCAGCAGTTTGGGACAGGGTATTAACGAGCAGTACTTC
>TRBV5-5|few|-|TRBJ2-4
CASSLGQANIQYF
TGTGCCAGCAGCTTGGGGCAGGCAAACATTCAGTACTTC
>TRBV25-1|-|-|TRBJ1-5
CASSGTGWGQPQHF
TGTGCCAGCAGTGGCACAGGCTGGGGTCAGCCCCAGCATTTT
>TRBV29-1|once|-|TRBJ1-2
CSVERTGNYTF
TGCAGCGTTGAAAGAACAGGAAACTACACCTTC
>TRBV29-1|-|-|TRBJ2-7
CSVGRAYEQYF
TGCAGCGTTGGCAGGGCCTACGAGCAGTACTTC
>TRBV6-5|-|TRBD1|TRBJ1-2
CASRRDSSNYGYTF
TGTGCCAGCAGGAGGGACAGTTCTAACTATGGCTACACCTTC
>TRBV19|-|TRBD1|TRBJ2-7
CASSIDRGRINEQYF
TGTGCCAGTAGTATAGACAGGGGGCGCATCAACGAGCAGTACTTC
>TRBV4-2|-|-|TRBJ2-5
CASSQVGRSQETQYF
TGTGCCAGCAGCCAAGTGGGGCGATCCCAAGAGACCCAGTACTTC
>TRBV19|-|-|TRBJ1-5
CASSRTVNSNQPQHF
TGTGCCAGTAGTCGAACAGTTAATAGCAATCAGCCCCAGCATTTT
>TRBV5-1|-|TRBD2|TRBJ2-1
CASTLGPSGRAEVNEQFF
TGCGCCAGCACCCTTGGGCCTAGCGGGAGGGCCGAGGTGAATGAGCAGTTCTTC
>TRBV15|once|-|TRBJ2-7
CATQKNIAYEQYF
TGTGCCACCCAAAAAAATATAGCCTACGAGCAGTACTTC